The next 6 T cell receptor beta chains were all read from a single sample in a study of vaccination effects on CD4 cells after COVID-19. The antigens these receptors bind are not known. Method: immunoSEQ multiplex PCR; TCRdb's copy keeps in-frame clones and lacks some. The sample has about 45,000 clones; about 68% are singletons. Viral peptide pools were used in the ViraFEST assay to expand antigen-specific CD4+ T cells, and sequencing came afterward. Isolating CD4+ T cells followed less than 11 days of culture. A PCR test confirmed that the person had SARS-CoV-2 infection between March and December 2020. The sequencing here drew on CD4+ T cells from PBMCs cultured with a peptide pool, taken before COVID-19 vaccination. These receptors all stem from a human donor who had a prior SARS-CoV-2 infection.

The CDR3 DNA reads as TGTGCCAGCAGCTTGGGGACAGTCCCCTCCTACGAGCAGTACTTC. It codes for CASSLGTVPSYEQYF. The rearrangement uses TRBV5-5 and TRBJ2-7, with TRBD1 as a possible D gene (6 bases). CDR1 and CDR2 from the germline V gene are SGHKS and YYEKEE (reference sequence). Trimming took off 0 bases at V and 0 bases at J, with 10 bases between the two ends. This CDR3 contains 15 residues.

This clone was recorded only once. The V call is TRBV9, the J call TRBJ2-7; D is unresolved. Germline V CDR1 and CDR2: SGDLS, YYNGEE. The CDR3 runs 16 residues. Trimming pared 4 bases from V and 2 bases from J, leaving 19 bases between. DNA for the CDR3: TGTGCCAGCAGCCCCCAAGTTGGGTTAGAAGCCTACGAGCAGTACTTC. Protein sequence: CASSPQVGLEAYEQYF.

The CDR3 spells CASSLGTVDGYTF. The CDR3 region has the DNA TGTGCCAGCAGTTTGGGGACAGTAGATGGCTACACCTTC. V and J are TRBV12-3 or TRBV12-4 and TRBJ1-2, with 7 bases that match TRBD1. V lost 3 bases to trimming and J lost 6 bases; unmatched junction nucleotides: 4. The CDR3 extends over 13 amino acids.

Of note for this clone: The identical CDR3 is also encoded by other nucleotide sequences in the sample. The gene calls are TRBV5-1 and TRBJ2-5; D is unresolved. CDR3 length: 12 residues. V gave up 4 bases and J gave up 2 bases, with 6 bases separating them. CDR1 and CDR2 from the germline V gene are SGHRS and YFSETQ. The CDR3 DNA reads TGCGCCAGCAGCGTGGCGCAAGAGACCCAGTACTTC. Its translation is CASSVAQETQYF.

J is TRBJ2-1 and V is TRBV9; TRBD2 agrees at 11 bases. The CDR3 covers 16 residues. Germline values: CDR1 SGDLS, CDR2 YYNGEE. J was trimmed by 9 bases and V by 3 bases; bases with no gene match: 11. The CDR3 reads CASSATSSGRLGEQFF. The CDR3 DNA sequence: TGTGCCAGCAGCGCCACCTCTAGCGGGAGGCTCGGTGAGCAGTTCTTC.

This chain connects TRBV6-5 to TRBJ2-1; unclear D gene. CDR1 MNHEY and CDR2 SVGAGI come from the germline V gene. The V end lost 0 bases, the J end lost 5 bases, and 11 bases lay between the germline ends. The CDR3 runs 15 residues. DNA of the CDR3: TGTGCCAGCAGTTACTCTGGGGTGATGGACAATGAGCAGTTCTTC. Its translation is CASSYSGVMDNEQFF.